This T cell receptor (beta chain) was identified in a study of T cells in Graves' hyperthyroidism and ophthalmopathy. Study-wide background: Initial diagnosis, before any treatment, was when peripheral blood was collected.

Trimming cost V 7 bases and J 5 bases; bases outside gene matches: 4. Germline assignment: CDR1 SNHLY and CDR2 FYNNEI. The CDR3 sequence is 12 residues long. Notes on the study in general: A model using 13 V-J features told ophthalmopathy apart from stable hyperthyroidism.

This clonotype has ten or more counts. Its matching antigen is unknown. The investigators amplified TCR beta CDR3 regions from RNA transcripts. The HTBI primer set served for first-round RT-PCR of the TCR CDR3. TCRdb reprocessed the multiplex PCR reads with MiXCR, giving one entry per CDR3 protein. This table holds 470,000 or so distinct CDR3 sequences, roughly 20% found once. Lactation, pregnancy, other autoimmune disease or uncontrolled infection excluded patients. Orbital computed tomography, thyroid ultrasound, serum thyroxine and TRAb, and clinical symptoms together informed the diagnoses. Sequencing input: blood. This clonotype was obtained from a man younger than 35 with Graves' hyperthyroidism. The rearrangement joins TRBV2 to TRBJ2-5, with 7 bases fitting TRBD1. The CDR3: CASTDRLETQYF. DNA for the CDR3: TGTGCCAGCACGGACAGGCTGGAGACCCAGTACTTC.